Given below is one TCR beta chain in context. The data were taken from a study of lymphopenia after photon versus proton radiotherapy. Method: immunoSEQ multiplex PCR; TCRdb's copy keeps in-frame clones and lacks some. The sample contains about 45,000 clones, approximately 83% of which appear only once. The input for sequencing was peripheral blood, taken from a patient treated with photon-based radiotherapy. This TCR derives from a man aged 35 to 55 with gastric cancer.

CDR3 loop: CASSEAGQGASPLHF. CDR3 bases: TGTGCCAGCAGTGAAGCGGGACAGGGGGCTTCACCCCTCCACTTT. The J gene is TRBJ1-6, the V gene TRBV6-1; 12 bases line up with TRBD1. Germline values: CDR1 MNHNS, CDR2 SASEGT. Germline trimming cut 0 bases from V and 9 bases from J; bases unmatched to any gene: 0. The CDR3 loop spans 15 amino acids.